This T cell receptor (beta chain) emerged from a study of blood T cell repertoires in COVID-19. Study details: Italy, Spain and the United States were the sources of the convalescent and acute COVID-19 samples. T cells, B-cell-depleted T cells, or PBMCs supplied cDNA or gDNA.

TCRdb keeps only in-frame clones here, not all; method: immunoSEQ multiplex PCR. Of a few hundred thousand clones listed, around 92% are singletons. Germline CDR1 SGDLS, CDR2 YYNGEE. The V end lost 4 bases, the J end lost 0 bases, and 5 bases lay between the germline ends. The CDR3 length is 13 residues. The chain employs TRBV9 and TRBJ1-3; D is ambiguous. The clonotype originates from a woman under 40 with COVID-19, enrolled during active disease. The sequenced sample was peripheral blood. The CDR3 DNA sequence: TGTGCCAGCAGCTATAGCTCTGGAAACACCATATATTTT. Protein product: CASSYSSGNTIYF.